A single sample is the source of the 26 T cell receptor beta chains below, sequenced in a study of CD8+ T cells in alopecia areata. Following extraction, RNA underwent reverse transcription to cDNA, which served as the sequencing template. The table came from immunoSEQ multiplex PCR; TCRdb's copy has only in-frame clones and leaves some out. The repertoire holds around 180,000 clones, with roughly 60% as singletons. The treatment here: oral pan-JAK inhibitor, 5-10 mg twice daily. Material: CD4+ T cells sorted from blood, obtained at week 24, from a patient treated with tofacitinib. The receptors here all came from a human donor with alopecia areata.

This chain joins TRBV29-1 and TRBJ1-2; a possible D gene is TRBD1 (5 bases). Trimming took 2 bases from V and 4 from J, leaving 11 bases between them. Per the germline V gene, CDR1 is SQVTM and CDR2 is ANQGSEA. The CDR3 extends over 13 amino acids. The CDR3 reads CSVEPGVGYGYTF. For the CDR3, the DNA is TGCAGCGTTGAACCGGGGGTCGGCTATGGCTACACCTTC. The complete variable domain, with remaining parts taken from reference TRBV29-1 and TRBJ1-2, reads SAVISQKPSRDICQRGTSLTIQCQVDSQVTMMFWYRQQPGQSLTLIATANQGSEATYESGFVIDKFPISRPNLTFSTLTVSNMSPEDSSIYLCSVEPGVGYGYTFGSGTRLTVV.

The chain has TRBV10-3 and TRBJ1-5; D is unresolved. V was pared by 3 bases and J by 4 bases, with 4 bases between. The CDR3 is 12 residues long. CDR1 ENHRY and CDR2 SYGVKD come from the germline V gene. Here the CDR3 reads CAISDSNQPQHF. CDR3 sequence (DNA): TGTGCCATCAGTGACTCTAATCAGCCCCAGCATTTT.

The chain carries TRBV5-6 and TRBJ2-2; D is perhaps TRBD1 (6 bases). Trimming left V 2 bases short and J 5 bases short, with 7 bases between. Germline V gives CDR1 SGHDT, CDR2 YYEEEE. The CDR3 has 13 amino acids. CDR3 DNA sequence: TGTGCCAGCAGCTTTACAGGGACCGGGGAGCTGTTTTTT. Its protein product is CASSFTGTGELFF.

There are a few counts of this clone. In the same sample, other DNA sequences code for this CDR3. J is TRBJ2-6 and V is TRBV4-3; D gene unclear. V was shortened by 0 bases and J by 2 bases, with 8 bases between the two germline ends. The CDR3 totals 16 residues. Germline V gene data show CDR1 as LGHNA and CDR2 as YSLEER. The DNA of the CDR3 is TGCGCCAGCAGCCAAGACGCCGGGCCTGGGGCCAACGTCCTGACTTTC. Translation gives CASSQDAGPGANVLTF.

The rearrangement joins TRBV2 to TRBJ1-2, with 8 bases matching TRBD1. Germline CDR1 is SNHLY and CDR2 is FYNNEI. Trimming cost V 6 bases and J 4 bases; bases outside gene matches: 13. This CDR3 region has 16 residues. The CDR3 DNA reads TGTGCCAGCAGCCGTGAGCCCGGACAGGGAGGCTATGGCTACACCTTC. Its protein is CASSREPGQGGYGYTF.

The chain has TRBV6-6 and TRBJ1-5; 8 positions match TRBD1. CDR3 length equals 15 residues. Trimming took 5 bases from V and 2 from J; bases not matched to a gene: 5. Germline V gene sequence: CDR1 MNHNY, CDR2 SVGAGI (reference sequence). CDR3 region: CASSAKTGGNQPQHF. CDR3 nucleotide sequence: TGTGCCAGCAGTGCCAAGACAGGGGGCAATCAGCCCCAGCATTTT.

Of note for this clone: The junction departs from the called germline gene at one end, perhaps through a read error. In DNA form, the CDR3 reads TGTGCCAGCTCCCCACCGGGACATCCCTATGGCTACACCTTC. Its protein product is CASSPPGHPYGYTF. V gene TRBV18 combines with J gene TRBJ1-2; TRBD1 might be the D (6 bases). The CDR3 consists of 14 residues. Germline values: CDR1 KGHSH, CDR2 LQKENI.

This clone was observed a single time. The chain links TRBV4-3 to TRBJ2-1; tentatively, D is TRBD1 or TRBD2 (7 bases each). V was shortened by 0 bases and J by 8 bases, with 14 bases between the two germline ends. The CDR3 contains 15 residues. In germline, CDR1 is LGHNA, CDR2 YSLEER. In nucleotides, the CDR3 is TGCGCCAGCAGCCAAGACAGGGGGGGGTTGGATGAGCAGTTCTTC. Its protein is CASSQDRGGLDEQFF.

The J gene is TRBJ2-2, the V gene TRBV5-1, with D tentatively TRBD2 (5 bases). Germline V lookup: CDR1 SGHRS, CDR2 YFSETQ. Trimming took 3 bases from V and 6 from J, leaving 18 bases between them. The CDR3 totals 16 residues. CDR3 region: CASSSETATGAGELFF. In nucleotides, the CDR3 is TGCGCCAGCAGCTCCGAGACGGCAACCGGGGCCGGGGAGCTGTTTTTT.

In its sample, this clone was seen a few times. The chain combines TRBV10-3 with TRBJ2-7; D gene ambiguous. The CDR3 is 14 residues long. Germline assignment: CDR1 ENHRY and CDR2 SYGVKD. Between the trimmed V and J ends, which lost 4 bases and 2 bases, there was a span of 12 bases. The CDR3 region has the DNA TGTGCCATCAGTGGGGTCGGCGTGACCTACGAGCAGTACTTC. Protein: CAISGVGVTYEQYF.

The gene calls are TRBV7-2 and TRBJ2-3; D might be TRBD2 (5 bases). V was pared by 1 base and J by 8 bases, with 10 bases between. Germline CDR1 and CDR2: SGHTA and FQGNSA. The CDR3 is 13 residues long. In DNA, the CDR3 is TGTGCCAGCAGCTTAGAGACCCGGGGTACGCAGTATTTT. It is translated as CASSLETRGTQYF. Full variable domain (remainder filled in from reference TRBV7-2 and TRBJ2-3): GAGVSQSPSNKVTEKGKDVELRCDPISGHTALYWYRQSLGQGLEFLIYFQGNSAPDKSGLPSDRFSAERTGGSVSTLTIQRTQQEDSAVYLCASSLETRGTQYFGPGTRLTVL.

The table lists this clone with a few counts. The rearrangement joins TRBV4-3 to TRBJ2-3; 8 nucleotides line up with TRBD2. Per the germline V gene, CDR1 is LGHNA and CDR2 is YSLEER. With V trimmed by 0 bases and J by 2 bases, 4 bases remained unmatched. There are 16 residues in the CDR3. CDR3 in amino acids: CASSQEGRGATDTQYF. In nucleotides, the CDR3 is TGCGCCAGCAGCCAAGAGGGGCGGGGGGCCACAGATACGCAGTATTTT.

In its sample, this clone was seen a few times. The chain is built from TRBV7-9 and TRBJ2-2; D unresolved. Germline lookup yields CDR1 SEHNR and CDR2 FQNEAQ (reference sequence). V was trimmed by 7 bases and J by 3 bases, leaving 12 bases between them. CDR3 length: 14 amino acids. CDR3 loop: CASIRVPHTGELFF. The CDR3 DNA reads TGTGCCAGCATCCGGGTTCCTCACACCGGGGAGCTGTTTTTT.

This clone showed up just a few times. The J gene is TRBJ1-1, the V gene TRBV5-1; 7 nucleotides align to TRBD1. With 1 base clipped from V and 11 bases from J, the junction kept 8 bases outside the gene matches. The germline CDR1 and CDR2 sequences are SGHRS and YFSETQ. This CDR3 region has 13 residues. Here the CDR3 reads CASSLIVQGEAFF. The DNA for the CDR3 is TGCGCCAGCAGCTTGATCGTCCAGGGGGAGGCTTTCTTT.

This clone was observed once. The chain has TRBV7-8 and TRBJ2-4; TRBD2 aligns across 8 bases. This CDR3 spans 14 amino acids. Germline trimming cut 5 bases from V and 9 bases from J; bases unmatched to any gene: 9. Looked up from germline, CDR1 is SGHVS and CDR2 is FQNEAQ. CDR3 DNA sequence: TGTGCCAGCAGCCCGACCGGGAGGGGTGGCATTCAGTACTTC. The encoded protein is CASSPTGRGGIQYF.

This chain uses TRBV30 with TRBJ2-3; the D is unclear. CDR1 and CDR2 from the germline V gene are GTSNPN and SVGIG (reference sequence). Trimming pared 2 bases from V and 2 bases from J, leaving 5 bases between. There are 12 residues in the CDR3. CDR3 amino acids: CAWSKDTDTQYF. CDR3 nucleotide sequence: TGTGCCTGGAGTAAAGACACAGATACGCAGTATTTT.

The chain joins TRBV5-1 to TRBJ2-7; TRBD2 matches 7 bases. The CDR3 is 14 amino acids. Germline V gives CDR1 SGHRS, CDR2 YFSETQ. V shed 2 bases, J shed 6 bases, and the junction held 8 bases outside the gene matches. The CDR3 bases are TGCGCCAGCAGCTTCGGGACTACCGTTACCGAGCAGTACTTC. Translated, it gives CASSFGTTVTEQYF.

The chain uses TRBV14 and TRBJ2-1; 8 positions match TRBD2. CDR3 length: 15 residues. Germline CDR1 reads SGHDN; CDR2 reads FVKESK. V lost 0 bases to trimming and J lost 8 bases; unmatched junction nucleotides: 6. The CDR3 DNA is TGTGCCAGCAGCCAAGAGGTAGCGGGAAGTTATGAGCAGTTCTTC. Amino acid sequence: CASSQEVAGSYEQFF.

The CDR3 DNA follows: TGCGCCACCAGACCCGGGACTAGCGGCACAGATACGCAGTATTTT. Its protein product is CATRPGTSGTDTQYF. V and J are TRBV5-1 and TRBJ2-3; TRBD2 matches 10 bases. V shed 9 bases and J 1 base; nucleotides not matched to a gene: 8. The CDR3 runs 15 residues. Germline lookup yields CDR1 SGHRS and CDR2 YFSETQ.

The chain is built from TRBV5-1 and TRBJ2-5; D perhaps matches TRBD2 (7 bases). V lost 0 bases and J 3 bases, leaving 12 bases between the germline ends. There are 15 residues in the CDR3. CDR1 is SGHRS, CDR2 YFSETQ, per germline. CDR3 sequence (DNA): TGCGCCAGCAGCTTGGAGGCGGGGGCAGAAGAGACCCAGTACTTC. Translating gives CASSLEAGAEETQYF.

Here the CDR3 DNA reads TGCGCCAGCAGCTCAAAAAAGACGGAATACGAGCAGTACTTC. Its protein is CASSSKKTEYEQYF. This chain links TRBV5-1 with TRBJ2-7; no definite D call. The germline V and J ends were trimmed by 3 bases and 4 bases, with 14 bases remaining between them. There are 14 residues in the CDR3. The germline gives CDR1 SGHRS, CDR2 YFSETQ.

V is TRBV5-6 and J is TRBJ1-1; possible D gene TRBD1, 5 bases. CDR1 is SGHDT, CDR2 YYEEEE, per germline. Trimming took 5 bases from V and 0 from J, leaving 11 bases between them. The CDR3 has 14 amino acids. CDR3 loop: CASRTRGVNTEAFF. In DNA form, the CDR3 reads TGTGCCAGCAGAACCCGGGGGGTGAACACTGAAGCTTTCTTT.

On this clone itself: Other DNA sequences within the sample encode an identical CDR3. The rearrangement joins TRBV29-1 to TRBJ1-2; D unresolved. This CDR3 region has 13 residues. V was pared by 2 bases and J by 0 bases, with 7 bases between. Germline loops: CDR1 SQVTM, CDR2 ANQGSEA. The CDR3 region has the DNA TGCAGCGTTGAACGAGGACCTAACTATGGCTACACCTTC. Translating it yields CSVERGPNYGYTF. The complete variable domain, with remaining parts taken from reference TRBV29-1 and TRBJ1-2, reads SAVISQKPSRDICQRGTSLTIQCQVDSQVTMMFWYRQQPGQSLTLIATANQGSEATYESGFVIDKFPISRPNLTFSTLTVSNMSPEDSSIYLCSVERGPNYGYTFGSGTRLTVV.

The chain couples TRBV5-5 to TRBJ1-2; 12 bases fit TRBD1. The CDR3 has 18 residues. Trimming removed 0 bases from V and 4 bases from J; junction bases left unmatched: 10. Germline CDR1 is SGHKS and CDR2 is YYEKEE (reference sequence). The CDR3 loop reads CASSLEMGQGAQIYGYTF. The CDR3, as DNA: TGTGCCAGCAGCTTGGAAATGGGACAGGGGGCCCAGATCTATGGCTACACCTTC.

This chain connects TRBV7-2 to TRBJ2-1, with 7 bases that match TRBD2. The CDR3 spans 16 residues. With 3 bases clipped from V and 7 bases from J, the junction kept 12 bases outside the gene matches. Germline V CDR1 and CDR2: SGHTA, FQGNSA. CDR3 in amino acids: CASSFGPAGEGNEQFF. CDR3 coding DNA: TGTGCCAGCAGCTTCGGGCCGGCGGGGGAGGGAAATGAGCAGTTCTTC.

This chain links TRBV5-1 with TRBJ1-5; D unresolved. The V gene lost 0 bases and the J gene lost 7 bases, with 11 bases spanning the gap. The CDR3 loop spans 14 amino acids. Per germline, CDR1 SGHRS and CDR2 YFSETQ. The CDR3 loop is CASSLDRGWQPQHF. CDR3 DNA: TGCGCCAGCAGCTTGGACAGAGGGTGGCAGCCCCAGCATTTT.